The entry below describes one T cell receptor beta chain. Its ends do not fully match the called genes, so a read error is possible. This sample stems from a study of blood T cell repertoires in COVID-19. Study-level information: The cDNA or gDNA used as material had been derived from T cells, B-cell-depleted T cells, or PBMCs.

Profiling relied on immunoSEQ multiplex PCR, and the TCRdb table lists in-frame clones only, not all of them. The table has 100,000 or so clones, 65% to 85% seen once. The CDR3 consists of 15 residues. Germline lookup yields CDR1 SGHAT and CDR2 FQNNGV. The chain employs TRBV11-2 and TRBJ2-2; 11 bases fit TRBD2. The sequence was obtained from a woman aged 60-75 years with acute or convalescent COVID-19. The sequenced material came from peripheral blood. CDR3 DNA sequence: TGTGCCAGCAGCCGACTAGCGGGGAACGCCGGGGAGCTGTTTTTT. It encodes CASSRLAGNAGELFF.